This T cell receptor (beta chain) emerged from a study of cytomegalovirus exposure and HLA in healthy donors listed by TCRdb under 2017. A note on the overall study: In an earlier analysis of roughly 590 of the donors, around 300 Gb of sequence data and approximately 100 million unique TCR beta sequences from 180 million or so T cells were reported. An early release that covered roughly 600 HLA-typed donors contained around 330 gigabases of sequencing data and roughly 84 million unique TCR sequences. Of the approximately 400 genotyped donors, roughly 80% fell in the genetic ancestry cluster associated with self-reported Caucasian donors. The study was designed to test whether signatures of past pathogen exposure could be identified by cataloging public T cell receptors. The study used immunosequencing to profile the T cell repertoires of about 670 subjects and linked those repertoires to cytomegalovirus serostatus. Besides the first cohort of about 730 subjects, a separate validation cohort made up of 120 or so different subjects was used. To predict cytomegalovirus infection status, the study combined high-throughput TCR immunosequencing, statistical association of individual TCRs with disease status, and machine learning. A later analysis re-analyzed previously published TCR beta repertoires from 600 to 850 donors and added high-resolution HLA genotyping to study TCR occurrence patterns. Rather than drawing on any new phenotypic data, the later analysis identified candidate immune exposures from TCR beta sequences and the way those sequences occurred across donors. To decide whether each TCR beta V gene segment behaved as functional or pseudogenic, an earlier analysis of approximately 620 of the donors relied on high-throughput TCR beta sequencing. Alongside the repertoire data, information on donor age, sex, ethnicity and CMV serostatus was compiled. In a later genetic analysis, genome-wide SNP genotypes for about three fifths of the roughly 670 donors were used, and that subset was treated as a discovery cohort. Every discovery cohort repertoire had been produced on one sequencing platform. Class I and class II HLA loci were covered by the typing at four-digit resolution. The number of typed donors differed by locus: about 629-630 for A, B, C, DRB1 and DQB1; about 520 for DQA1; around 610 for DPA1; and approximately 450 for DPB1. About five DR-DQ haplotypes were treated as single units for association and clustering because of strong linkage in the cohort. Across some 400 genotyped donors of the cohort, an average of 235,054 unique TCR beta nucleotide sequences per donor were sequenced, and approximately 17% of those sequences were non-productive. What the authors observed across the whole study: The classifier was reported to diagnose cytomegalovirus status with high specificity and sensitivity in both the original cohort and the validation cohort. In an earlier analysis of approximately 590 of the donors, most TCR beta V segments appeared in productive rearrangements about 90% or about 30% of the time, broadly matching IMGT annotations. A further reported finding was that TCR beta sequences accurately predicted the HLA-A and HLA-B alleles for most subjects in the first cohort. In vitro tests confirmed that a few of the cytomegalovirus-associated TCR beta chains recognize cytomegalovirus antigens. CMV serostatus was the only immune exposure information available for the cohort. In a later analysis, several top co-occurrence clusters were reported to appear linked to parvovirus B19, influenza, CMV and Epstein-Barr virus. Most TCR sequences were observed very rarely across donors, whereas some public TCRs were present in many individuals. In a later genetic analysis, a missense DCLRE1C variant was associated with V-gene and J-gene trimming of TCR beta chains, and the association was replicated in an independent cohort. When HLA alleles, especially DR and DQ, strongly co-occurred, TCR associations were difficult to assign to individual alleles. In the study, 150 to 200 TCR beta chains were listed as associated with cytomegalovirus. At a false discovery rate of 0.05, a later analysis linked some 17,000 TCR beta sequences to specific HLA alleles. A later analysis found that HLA-associated TCR beta chains were more clonally expanded and had lower generation probabilities than equally common non-associated chains. The earlier analysis of some 560 of the donors excluded approximately 17 rarely observed V segments, including chromosome 9 orphons, because counts were too low. The authors suggested that the approach could potentially be generalized to other disease states and immunological phenotypes. Some IMGT-functional V segments, including TRBV6-2 and TRBV6-3, could not be told apart with the 87-base-pair reads, so those segments were excluded. According to a later analysis, TCR association rates differed among HLA loci, with DRB1 alleles showing the most associated TCRs and HLA-C alleles showing the fewest. This cohort had only TCR beta chains sequenced, and the lack of alpha or paired-chain data limited which features could be detected. Because HLA typing was missing for some donors at each locus, association tests included only the typed subset. A group of highly shared sequence variants was considered likely to be a technical artifact of the sequencing pipeline. Correlated functional status among segregating V segments might be attributable to linkage disequilibrium, but an unknown experimental factor could not be ruled out. Most CMV-associated TCR beta chains appeared to be HLA-restricted in a later analysis, and the HLA associations seemed to be driven largely by CMV exposure. Compared with the 666-donor mean, donors in an Asian-associated ancestry cluster had fewer N-insertions in productive TCRs, according to a later genetic analysis. The presence/absence analyses assumed that sequencing depth was roughly uniform across donors, and that assumption may not be true.

The CDR3 contains 15 residues, cysteine and phenylalanine counted. Of the read, only the CDR3 DNA is kept; its 45 bases are in frame from base 1. V ends up 3 bases short and J 6 bases short, with an unmatched junction base count of 6. CDR1 and CDR2, looked up from the germline V gene, are SGDLS and YYNGEE. The cohort comprised 710 or so healthy bone marrow donors. Cohort members were all nominally healthy when sampled, although unrecorded immune exposures were likely present. The donor was CMV seropositive and was included in the group of some 290 seropositive cohort members. A peripheral blood sample was provided by each donor, and peripheral blood mononuclear cells were used for TCR beta sequencing. Genomic DNA was extracted from the blood cell samples with the Qiagen DNeasy Blood Extraction Kit. The library relied on the immunoSEQ multiplex PCR assay. For the multiplex PCR, a mixture combining 60 forward primers for TCR Vbeta segments and 13 reverse primers for TCR Jbeta segments was used. The CDR3 region of rearranged TCR beta genes was amplified from genomic DNA with a multiplex PCR assay. On the Illumina HiSeq System, the amplified TCR beta libraries were sequenced as 87-base-pair reads. The authors' analysis ran thus. A later analysis counted 65 million to 90 million unique TCR beta chains across the 690 or so repertoires, and 10 million to 12 million of these chains were shared by at least two donors. Raw reads were error-corrected and collapsed into unique sequences with a nearest-neighbor algorithm that merged closely related sequences to remove PCR and sequencing errors. CDR3 sequences were aligned to IMGT reference sequences to assign V, D and J gene segments. For a sequence to be retained, a match of at least six nucleotides to both a V gene segment and a J gene segment was required. A rearrangement counted as productive if the CDR3 had no stop codons and remained in frame with V and J, and every other rearrangement counted as non-productive. Following IMGT convention, CDR3 was defined as the stretch from the second conserved V-encoded cysteine up to the conserved J-encoded phenylalanine. The earlier analysis of roughly 590 of the donors excluded sequences that lacked an unambiguous match to a single V gene segment. An earlier analysis of a few hundred of the donors called V segments functional above 56.7% productive rearrangements and segregating when the between-donor standard deviation exceeded 5%. A statistical classification framework was built to diagnose cytomegalovirus status from the catalog of TCR beta chain sequences. In a later analysis, V and J genes were assigned by comparing TCR nucleotide sequences against IMGT/GENE-DB human TR gene sequences. A later analysis assigned CDR3 sequences and most-parsimonious VDJ recombination scenarios with the TCRdist pipeline. A later analysis defined each TCR beta chain by its CDR3 amino acid sequence plus V-gene family, and excluded reads lacking a unique V-gene family. In a later analysis, around 600 highly shared, low-generation-probability nucleotide sequences were removed to address suspected cross-contamination and a sequencing artifact. In a later analysis, a clonal expansion index was calculated for each public chain from normalized within-repertoire ranks of inferred template counts. A later analysis computed generation probabilities with a VDJ recombination model fitted to out-of-frame rearrangements, and checked the results against IGoR. In a later analysis, hypergeometric tests were used to score TCR-TCR, TCR-HLA and TCR-CMV co-occurrence, with a repertoire-size bias correction applied to TCR pairs. False discovery rates were estimated in a later analysis by permuting HLA or CMV assignments 20 times. In a later analysis, co-occurring TCRs were grouped with DBSCAN, and TCRdist sequence similarity was added when clustering was performed within HLA-allele-positive subsets. Co-occurrence clustering excluded repertoires with fewer than 30,000 or more than 120,000 public chains, plus five with anomalous nucleotide sharing. TCRdb carries this immuneACCESS record with in-frame sequences only. Its versions omit some clonotypes, under half of them owing to an unresolved V gene in the studies checked, with the rest unexplained. That table is the source of V, J and clone size, and D and trimming were worked out from the DNA. Across this sample there are about 99,000 clones, with roughly 79% seen only once. The ten largest clonotypes hold 5.8% of the sample.

Points on this clone: What this receptor recognizes is not known. No clone much larger than this one lies a single base away; base qualities are absent.

The sample consisted of PBMCs. The origin of this receptor is a man between 60 and 70 years old in good health and CMV-seropositive. The chain employs TRBV9 and TRBJ1-5; 10 bases in between match TRBD1. The DNA sequence is given as TGTGCCAGCAGCGCGACAGGGGGCGAAGTTCAGCCCCAGCATTTT. This encodes CASSATGGEVQPQHF.